A selection of T cell receptor beta chains follows, all from one sample in a study of T cell responses to AZD1222 COVID-19 vaccine. Profiled with immunoSEQ multiplex PCR; TCRdb holds only in-frame clones, not every one. The sample lists 100,000 to 150,000 clones, about 90% occurring once. The source was peripheral blood, collected on day 0 of AZD1222 vaccination. The receptor set was obtained from an adult in good health. Both conserved end residues are part of each CDR3. Fields, in order: V gene, J gene, CDR3 protein.

TRBV9	TRBJ1-4	CASSVVDGSEKLFF
TRBV3-1/TRBV3-2	TRBJ2-3	CASSFWRENTDTQYF
TRBV28	TRBJ1-2	CASSLYQTGGGKGYTF
TRBV27	TRBJ2-7	CASSRRGLAVDEQYF
TRBV14	TRBJ2-7	CASSQDWDRVYEQYF
TRBV12-3/TRBV12-4	TRBJ1-1	CASSLIGEAFF
TRBV12-3/TRBV12-4	TRBJ1-1	CASSFTGWTEAFF
TRBV6-5	TRBJ1-1	CAGAGQIMNTEAFF
TRBV3-1/TRBV3-2	TRBJ2-3	CASSQVSYRNTDTQYF
TRBV6-1	TRBJ1-2	CASSSAGIYYGYTF
TRBV12-3/TRBV12-4	TRBJ1-5	CASSLWGQPQHF
TRBV18	TRBJ2-5	CASSPAARGGDETQYF
TRBV6-2/TRBV6-3	TRBJ1-1	CASSYSAGVWVNTEAFF
TRBV6-5	TRBJ2-7	CASSTSATTYEQYF
TRBV30	TRBJ1-2	CAWSNGGPLGYTF
TRBV2	TRBJ1-2	CASRRTGGVIYGYTF
TRBV7-3	TRBJ1-1	CASSLQGNPNTEAFF
TRBV7-3	TRBJ1-2	CASSSGQGYGYTF
TRBV10-3	TRBJ2-7	CAISGTGTGGNEQYF
TRBV4-1	TRBJ1-2	CASSPGQGGNYGYTF
TRBV27	TRBJ1-5	CASSSPANNQPQHF